This TCR beta chain was recorded in a study of blood T cells in healthy people across ages. This CDR3 is built from 13 residues. Trimming pared 5 bases from V and 1 base from J, leaving 8 bases between. Germline-derived CDR1 and CDR2 are MNHEY and SMNVEV (reference sequence). Study-wide findings and caveats: It was the long-lived donors that had more naive CD4+ cells and higher diversity than aged donors.

This clonotype was seen at least ten times. Its matching antigen is unknown. It was with a sample-barcoded 5' primer and a J-beta primer mix that a second PCR of roughly 7 to 12 cycles was run. Per sample, CDR3-containing paired-end reads numbered at least 2.5 million. MiXCR was run by TCRdb on the 5' RACE reads, yielding one entry per CDR3 protein. Of hundreds of thousands of distinct CDR3 sequences listed, about 30% are singletons. The chain is built from TRBV27 and TRBJ1-1, with unresolved D. Sample: blood. The receptor comes from a woman of 80 years or more in good health. The CDR3 DNA reads as TGTGCCAGCAGTGTCCCCGGGAACACTGAAGCTTTCTTT. Its protein is CASSVPGNTEAFF.